This T cell receptor beta chain was obtained from a study of blood T cells in healthy people across ages. A J-beta primer mix and a sample-barcoded 5' primer were used in a second PCR of roughly 7 to 12 cycles. TCRdb re-analysed the 5' RACE reads in MiXCR, keeping a single row per CDR3 protein. The table includes fewer than 800,000 distinct CDR3 sequences, 45% to 50% detected once. V lost 7 bases, J lost 6 bases, and 13 bases lay in between. Germline CDR1 is SNHLY and CDR2 is FYNNEI. This CDR3 has 12 residues. Ten or more counts support this clonotype. Specimen: blood. This clonotype was obtained from a woman aged 60 to 75 in good health. This chain uses TRBV2 with TRBJ2-7, with D unresolved. The chain's CDR3 is CASTLVRSEQYF. For the CDR3, the DNA is TGTGCCAGCACCTTGGTTCGGAGCGAGCAGTACTTC.